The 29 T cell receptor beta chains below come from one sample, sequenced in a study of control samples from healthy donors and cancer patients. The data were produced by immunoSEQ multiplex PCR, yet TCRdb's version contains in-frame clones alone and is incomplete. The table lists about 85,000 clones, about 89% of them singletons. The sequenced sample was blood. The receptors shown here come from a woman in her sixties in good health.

This CDR3 is CASSVTAQGYTF. The CDR3, as DNA: TGTGCCAGCAGTGTGACAGCTCAAGGCTACACCTTC. The chain combines TRBV2 with TRBJ1-2, with D maybe TRBD1 (5 bases). V lost 4 bases, J lost 8 bases, and 11 bases lay in between. This CDR3 is built from 12 residues. CDR1 and CDR2 (germline): SNHLY, FYNNEI.

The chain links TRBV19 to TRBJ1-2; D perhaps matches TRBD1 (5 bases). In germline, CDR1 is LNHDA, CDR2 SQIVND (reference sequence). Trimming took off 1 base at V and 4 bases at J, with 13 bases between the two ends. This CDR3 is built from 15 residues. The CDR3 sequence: CASSIVSGTVYGYTF. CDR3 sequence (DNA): TGTGCCAGTAGTATAGTATCCGGGACGGTCTATGGCTACACCTTC.

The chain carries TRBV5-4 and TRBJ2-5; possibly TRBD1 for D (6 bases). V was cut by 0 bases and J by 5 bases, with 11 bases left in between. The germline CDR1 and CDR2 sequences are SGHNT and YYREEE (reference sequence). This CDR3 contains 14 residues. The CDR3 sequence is CASSLVGAGETQYF. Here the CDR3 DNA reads TGTGCCAGCAGCTTGGTGGGGGCCGGGGAGACCCAGTACTTC.

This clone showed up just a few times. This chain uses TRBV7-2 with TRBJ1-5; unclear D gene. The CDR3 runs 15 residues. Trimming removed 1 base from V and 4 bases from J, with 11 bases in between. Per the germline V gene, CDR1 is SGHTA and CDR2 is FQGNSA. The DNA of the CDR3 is TGTGCCAGCAGCTTAGGGGTCGTAGGGAATCAGCCCCAGCATTTT. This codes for CASSLGVVGNQPQHF.

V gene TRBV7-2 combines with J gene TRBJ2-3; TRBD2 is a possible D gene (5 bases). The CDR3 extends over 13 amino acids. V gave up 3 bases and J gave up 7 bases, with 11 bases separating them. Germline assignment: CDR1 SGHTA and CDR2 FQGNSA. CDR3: CASSFWESNTQYF. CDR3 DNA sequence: TGTGCCAGCAGCTTCTGGGAGTCGAATACGCAGTATTTT.

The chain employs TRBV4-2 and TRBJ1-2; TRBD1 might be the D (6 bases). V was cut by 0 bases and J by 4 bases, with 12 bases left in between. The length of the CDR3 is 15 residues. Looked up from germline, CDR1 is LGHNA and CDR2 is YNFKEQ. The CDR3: CASSQDQGRGYGYTF. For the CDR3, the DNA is TGTGCCAGCAGCCAAGATCAGGGCAGGGGCTATGGCTACACCTTC.

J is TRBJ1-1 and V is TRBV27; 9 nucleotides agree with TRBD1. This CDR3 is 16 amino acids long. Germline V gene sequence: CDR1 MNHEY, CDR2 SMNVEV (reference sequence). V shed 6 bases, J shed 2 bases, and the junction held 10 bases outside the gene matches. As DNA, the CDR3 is TGTGCCAGCAGAAGGGACAGGGAAACGGGAAACACTGAAGCTTTCTTT. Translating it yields CASRRDRETGNTEAFF.

Here the CDR3 DNA reads TGCGCCAGCAGCTTGGGGACTAGCGGGCCATACAATGAGCAGTTCTTC. This translates into CASSLGTSGPYNEQFF. The gene calls are TRBV5-1 and TRBJ2-1; 11 nucleotides line up with TRBD2. Per germline, CDR1 SGHRS and CDR2 YFSETQ. J was trimmed by 4 bases and V by 0 bases; bases with no gene match: 3. This CDR3 contains 16 residues.

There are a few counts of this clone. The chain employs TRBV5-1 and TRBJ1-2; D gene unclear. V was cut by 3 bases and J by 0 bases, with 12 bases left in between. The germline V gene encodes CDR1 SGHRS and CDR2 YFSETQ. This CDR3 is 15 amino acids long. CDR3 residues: CASSYDGGTNYGYTF. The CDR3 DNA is TGCGCCAGCAGCTACGACGGAGGAACTAACTATGGCTACACCTTC.

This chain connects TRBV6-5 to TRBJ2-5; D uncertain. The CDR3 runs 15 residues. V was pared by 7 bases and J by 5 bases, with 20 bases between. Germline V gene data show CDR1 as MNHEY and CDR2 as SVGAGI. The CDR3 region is CASTPRGGVGETQYF. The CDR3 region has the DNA TGTGCCAGCACTCCCCGAGGTGGGGTCGGGGAGACCCAGTACTTC.

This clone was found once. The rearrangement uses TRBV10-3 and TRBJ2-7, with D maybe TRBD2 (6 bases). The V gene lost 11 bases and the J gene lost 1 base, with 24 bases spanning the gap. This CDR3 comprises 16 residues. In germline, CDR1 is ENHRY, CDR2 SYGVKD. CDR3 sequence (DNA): TGTGCCCGCAAAGCGGGCGCCGGGGTTACTTCCTACGAGCAGTACTTC. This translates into CARKAGAGVTSYEQYF.

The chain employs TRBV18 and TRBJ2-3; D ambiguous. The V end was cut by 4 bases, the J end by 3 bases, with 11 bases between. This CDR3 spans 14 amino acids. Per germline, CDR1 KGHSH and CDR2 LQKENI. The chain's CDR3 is CASSRDWITDTQYF. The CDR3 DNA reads TGTGCCAGCTCACGCGACTGGATTACAGATACGCAGTATTTT.

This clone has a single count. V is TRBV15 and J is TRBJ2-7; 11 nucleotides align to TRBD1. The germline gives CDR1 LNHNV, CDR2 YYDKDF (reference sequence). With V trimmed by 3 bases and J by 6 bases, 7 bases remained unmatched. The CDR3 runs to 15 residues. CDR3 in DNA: TGTGCCACCAGCAGCGGGACAGGGGGTATCTTCGAGCAGTACTTC. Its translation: CATSSGTGGIFEQYF.

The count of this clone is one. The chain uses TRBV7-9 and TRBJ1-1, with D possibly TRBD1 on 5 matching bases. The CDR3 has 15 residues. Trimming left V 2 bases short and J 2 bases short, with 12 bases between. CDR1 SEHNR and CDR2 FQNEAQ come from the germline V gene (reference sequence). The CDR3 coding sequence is TGTGCCAGCAGCTTAATGGGAGGGGTAAACACTGAAGCTTTCTTT. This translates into CASSLMGGVNTEAFF.

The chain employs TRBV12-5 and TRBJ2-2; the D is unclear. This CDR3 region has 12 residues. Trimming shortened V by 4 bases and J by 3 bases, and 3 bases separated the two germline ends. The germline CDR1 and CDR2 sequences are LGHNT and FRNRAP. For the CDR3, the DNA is TGTGCTAGTGGTTCCCACACCGGGGAGCTGTTTTTT. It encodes CASGSHTGELFF.

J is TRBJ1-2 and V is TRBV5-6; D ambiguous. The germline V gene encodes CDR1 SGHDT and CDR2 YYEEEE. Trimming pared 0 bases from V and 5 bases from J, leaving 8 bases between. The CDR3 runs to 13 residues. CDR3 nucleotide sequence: TGTGCCAGCAGCTTGGGCCCTTTGTATGGCTACACCTTC. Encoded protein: CASSLGPLYGYTF.

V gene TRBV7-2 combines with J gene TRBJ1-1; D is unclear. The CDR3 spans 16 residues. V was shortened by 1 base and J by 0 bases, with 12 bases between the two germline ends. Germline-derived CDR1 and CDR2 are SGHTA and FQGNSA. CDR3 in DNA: TGTGCCAGCAGCTTAGAACCCAGAGAAATGAACACTGAAGCTTTCTTT. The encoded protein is CASSLEPREMNTEAFF. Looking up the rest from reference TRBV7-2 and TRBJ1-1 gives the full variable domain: GAGVSQSPSNKVTEKGKDVELRCDPISGHTALYWYRQSLGQGLEFLIYFQGNSAPDKSGLPSDRFSAERTGGSVSTLTIQRTQQEDSAVYLCASSLEPREMNTEAFFGQGTRLTVV.

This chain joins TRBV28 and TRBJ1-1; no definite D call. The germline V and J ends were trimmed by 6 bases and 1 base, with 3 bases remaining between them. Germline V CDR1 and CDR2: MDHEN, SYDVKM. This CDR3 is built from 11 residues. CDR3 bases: TGTGCCAGCAGAGAGAACACTGAAGCTTTCTTT. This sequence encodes CASRENTEAFF.

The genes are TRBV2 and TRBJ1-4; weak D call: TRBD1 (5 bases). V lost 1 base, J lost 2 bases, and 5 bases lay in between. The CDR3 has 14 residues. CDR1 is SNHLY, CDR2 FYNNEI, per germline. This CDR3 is CASSEGGTNEKLFF. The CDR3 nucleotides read TGTGCCAGCAGTGAAGGGGGGACTAATGAAAAACTGTTTTTT.

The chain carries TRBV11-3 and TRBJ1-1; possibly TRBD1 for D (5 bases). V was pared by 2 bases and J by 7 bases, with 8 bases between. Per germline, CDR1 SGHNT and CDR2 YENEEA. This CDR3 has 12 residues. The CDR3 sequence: CASSLIQDEAFF. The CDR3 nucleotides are TGTGCCAGCAGCTTAATACAGGATGAAGCTTTCTTT.

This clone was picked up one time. The CDR3 nucleotides are TGTGCCAGCAGTCATCCTTGTGTGGTTATCCCAGAGACCCAGTACTTC. Translating it yields CASSHPCVVIPETQYF. The V call is TRBV6-7, the J call TRBJ2-5, with no clear D. TRBV6-7 is filed as an ORF, its function uncertain. The CDR3 has 16 residues. Trimming removed 5 bases from V and 4 bases from J, with 20 bases in between.

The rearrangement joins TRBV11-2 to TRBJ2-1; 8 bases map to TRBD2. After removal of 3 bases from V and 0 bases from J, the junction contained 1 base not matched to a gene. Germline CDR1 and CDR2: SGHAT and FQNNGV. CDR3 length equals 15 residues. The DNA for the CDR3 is TGTGCCAGCAGCTTTAGCGGGGTCTCCTACAATGAGCAGTTCTTC. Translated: CASSFSGVSYNEQFF.

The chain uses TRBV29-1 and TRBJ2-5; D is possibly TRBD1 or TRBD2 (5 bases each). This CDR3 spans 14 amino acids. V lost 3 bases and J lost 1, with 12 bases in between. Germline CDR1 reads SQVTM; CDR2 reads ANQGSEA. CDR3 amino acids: CSVDLGPSQETQYF. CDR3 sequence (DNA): TGCAGCGTTGATCTGGGACCCTCCCAAGAGACCCAGTACTTC.

CDR3 coding DNA: TGTGCCAGCAGCAAGACCGGGTTGAACAATCAGCCCCAGCATTTT. It yields the protein CASSKTGLNNQPQHF. This chain links TRBV28 with TRBJ1-5; D uncertain. V was shortened by 6 bases and J by 3 bases, with 15 bases between the two germline ends. CDR3 length equals 15 residues. Germline V gene data show CDR1 as MDHEN and CDR2 as SYDVKM.

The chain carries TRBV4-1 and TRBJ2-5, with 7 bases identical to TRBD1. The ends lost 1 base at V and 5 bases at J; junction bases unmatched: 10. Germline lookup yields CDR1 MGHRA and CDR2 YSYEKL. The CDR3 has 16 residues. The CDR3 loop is CASSQAIGRGKETQYF. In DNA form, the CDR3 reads TGCGCCAGCAGCCAAGCAATAGGCAGGGGGAAGGAGACCCAGTACTTC.

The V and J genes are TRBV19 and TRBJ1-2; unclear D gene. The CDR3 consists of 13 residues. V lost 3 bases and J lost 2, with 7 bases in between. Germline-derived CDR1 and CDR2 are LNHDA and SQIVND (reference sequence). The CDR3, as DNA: TGTGCCAGTAGTATTGGAGAGAACTATGGCTACACCTTC. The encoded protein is CASSIGENYGYTF.

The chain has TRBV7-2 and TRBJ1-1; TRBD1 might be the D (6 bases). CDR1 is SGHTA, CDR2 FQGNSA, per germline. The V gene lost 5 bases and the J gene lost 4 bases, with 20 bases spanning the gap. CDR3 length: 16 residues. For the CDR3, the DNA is TGTGCCAGCAGCCCTAGTCACAGGGCTGGGGGCACTGAAGCTTTCTTT. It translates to CASSPSHRAGGTEAFF.

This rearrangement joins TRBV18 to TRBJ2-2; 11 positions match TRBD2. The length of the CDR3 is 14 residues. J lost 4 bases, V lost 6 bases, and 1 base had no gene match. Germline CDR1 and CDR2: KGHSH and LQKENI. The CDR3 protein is CASSGLAGTGELFF. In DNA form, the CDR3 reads TGTGCCAGCTCCGGACTAGCGGGCACCGGGGAGCTGTTTTTT.

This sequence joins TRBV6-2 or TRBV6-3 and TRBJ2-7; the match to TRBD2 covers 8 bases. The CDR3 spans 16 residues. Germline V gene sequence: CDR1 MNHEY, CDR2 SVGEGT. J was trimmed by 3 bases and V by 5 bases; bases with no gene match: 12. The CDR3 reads CASSVIKRGLFYEQYF. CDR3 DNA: TGTGCCAGCAGTGTCATCAAGCGGGGGCTGTTCTACGAGCAGTACTTC.